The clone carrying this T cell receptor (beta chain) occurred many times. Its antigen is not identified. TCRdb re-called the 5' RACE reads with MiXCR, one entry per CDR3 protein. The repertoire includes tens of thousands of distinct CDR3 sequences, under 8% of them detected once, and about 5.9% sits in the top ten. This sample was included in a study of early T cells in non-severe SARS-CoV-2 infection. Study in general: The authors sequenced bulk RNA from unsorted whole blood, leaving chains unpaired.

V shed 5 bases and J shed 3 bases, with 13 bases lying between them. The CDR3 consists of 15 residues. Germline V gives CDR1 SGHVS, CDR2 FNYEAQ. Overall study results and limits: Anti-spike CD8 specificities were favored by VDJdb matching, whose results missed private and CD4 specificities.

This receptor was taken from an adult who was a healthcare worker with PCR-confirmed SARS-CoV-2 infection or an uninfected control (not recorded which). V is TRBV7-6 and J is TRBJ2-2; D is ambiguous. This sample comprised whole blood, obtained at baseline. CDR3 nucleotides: TGTGCCAGCAGCCTTCGGAACAGTTACACCGGGGAGCTGTTTTTT. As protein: CASSLRNSYTGELFF.